This entry lists 30 T cell receptor beta chains sequenced from one sample in a study of Graves' ophthalmopathy and Graves' hyperthyroidism (dated by TCRdb to the late 2010s). Sequencing used an Illumina HiSeq 2000. TCR beta CDR3 regions were amplified from RNA transcripts for repertoire sequencing. The first round was an RT-PCR using HTBI primers with the Qiagen OneStep RT-PCR kit, and this first round was followed by a second-round multiplex PCR, then size selection and purification. TCRdb's own reprocessing of the public reads used fastp at Q25 and MiXCR and kept productive beta chains. Rows with one shared CDR3 protein collapse into an entry with the most common genes and DNA. This sample is represented by 200,000 to 300,000 distinct CDR3 sequences; less than 55% of them were singletons. The ten top clones hold less than 60% of the sample. The sample was peripheral blood. The source is an adult man with Graves' ophthalmopathy.

This clonotype has only a few counts. This chain connects TRBV7-9 to TRBJ2-2; TRBD2 matches at 7 bases. After removal of 6 bases from V and 7 bases from J, the junction contained 8 bases not matched to a gene. The CDR3 length is 14 residues. Looked up from germline, CDR1 is SEHNR and CDR2 is FQNEAQ (reference sequence). CDR3 DNA: TGTGCCAGCAGACGACGCACTAGCGACGGGGAGCTGTTTTTT. Translation: CASRRRTSDGELFF.

The genes are TRBV6-5 and TRBJ1-2; D is unclear. The ends were cut back, 0 bases at V and 5 bases at J, with 10 bases in the middle. CDR1 and CDR2 from the germline V gene are MNHEY and SVGAGI. The CDR3 extends over 14 amino acids. The CDR3 region has the DNA TGTGCCAGCAGTTACTCGGGGTTCCAGTATGGCTACACCTTC. It specifies CASSYSGFQYGYTF.

This sequence joins TRBV9 and TRBJ2-2; D possibly corresponds to TRBD2 (6 bases). The CDR3 length is 19 residues. With 0 bases removed from V and 0 bases from J, the gap between germline ends came to 18 bases. The V gene's germline CDR1 is SGDLS and CDR2 YYNGEE. CDR3 sequence reads: CASSVATRGSGSNTGELFF. CDR3 nucleotide sequence: TGTGCCAGCAGCGTAGCTACACGGGGTAGCGGCTCGAACACCGGGGAGCTGTTTTTT.

This clonotype appeared a few times. At one of its ends the junction is not consistent with the germline gene, which may arise from a read error. The gene calls are TRBV7-8 and TRBJ1-1; 9 bases map to TRBD1. Germline CDR1 reads SGHVS; CDR2 reads FQNEAQ. This CDR3 region has 16 residues. In DNA, the CDR3 is TGTGCCAGCAGCTTCCCCGAAGGGACAGGGCTTTCGGGCGTGAATTTT. It encodes CASSFPEGTGLSGVNF.

The genes are TRBV20-1 and TRBJ1-1; D possibly corresponds to TRBD1 (5 bases). Germline V gene lookup returns CDR1 DFQATT and CDR2 SNEGSKA (reference sequence). V shed 6 bases and J shed 7 bases, with 18 bases lying between them. CDR3 length: 13 amino acids. The CDR3 nucleotides read TGCAGTGCCCGGGACTCTATTTCGAGTGAAGCTTTCTTT. Encoded protein: CSARDSISSEAFF.

This clonotype was counted a few times. The chain employs TRBV5-5 and TRBJ1-1; possibly TRBD1 for D (6 bases). CDR3 length: 15 amino acids. The germline gives CDR1 SGHKS, CDR2 YYEKEE (reference sequence). V lost 4 bases and J 1 base, leaving 14 bases between the germline ends. DNA for the CDR3: TGTGCCAGCAGCGTAATCGGGGGGCAGAACACTGAAGCTTTCTTT. Protein: CASSVIGGQNTEAFF.

The V call is TRBV18, the J call TRBJ2-7; 7 bases line up with TRBD2. Trimming removed 4 bases from V and 2 bases from J; junction bases left unmatched: 5. This CDR3 region has 14 residues. Germline assignment: CDR1 KGHSH and CDR2 LQKENI. CDR3 nucleotide sequence: TGTGCCAGCTCACTAGCGGGCCAGACCTACGAGCAGTACTTC. Residues: CASSLAGQTYEQYF.

V usage is TRBV2 and J usage is TRBJ1-1; 7 positions match TRBD1. Trimming at V came to 2 bases and at J to 4 bases, leaving 4 bases not matched to a gene. Germline CDR1 is SNHLY and CDR2 is FYNNEI. The CDR3 is 14 amino acids. The CDR3 spells CASSEPPGGTEAFF. As DNA, the CDR3 is TGTGCCAGCAGTGAACCACCAGGGGGCACTGAAGCTTTCTTT.

The chain employs TRBV12-3 or TRBV12-4 and TRBJ2-7; D gene unclear. The CDR3 covers 13 residues. Deletions cut 6 bases from V and 6 bases from J, with 15 bases between. CDR3 sequence reads: CASRPEFVIEQYF. CDR3 coding DNA: TGTGCCAGCAGGCCCGAATTTGTAATCGAGCAGTACTTC.

The V gene is TRBV4-1, the J gene TRBJ1-3, with D unresolved. This CDR3 spans 15 amino acids. Germline-derived CDR1 and CDR2 are MGHRA and YSYEKL. Trimming pared 1 base from V and 0 bases from J, leaving 7 bases between. CDR3 nucleotides: TGCGCCAGCAGCCAAGCACTCAACTCTGGAAACACCATATATTTT. It yields the protein CASSQALNSGNTIYF.

The gene calls are TRBV2 and TRBJ2-2; TRBD2 aligns across 11 bases. J was trimmed by 0 bases and V by 6 bases; bases with no gene match: 9. The CDR3 spans 18 residues. Germline V gene sequence: CDR1 SNHLY, CDR2 FYNNEI. The CDR3 sequence: CASSATGLAAANTGELFF. Written as DNA, the CDR3 is TGTGCCAGCAGCGCAACGGGACTAGCGGCCGCGAACACCGGGGAGCTGTTTTTT.

CDR3 sequence: CASSLLLRDSYGYTF. CDR3 bases: TGTGCCAGCAGCCTCCTGCTCCGGGACAGCTATGGCTACACCTTC. The chain recombines TRBV7-2 with TRBJ1-2, with 7 positions matching TRBD1. V trimming: 5 bases; J trimming: 4 bases; junction bases outside the gene matches: 10. The CDR3 spans 15 residues. Germline CDR1 and CDR2: SGHTA and FQGNSA. Using reference TRBV7-2 and TRBJ1-2 for the parts outside the CDR3, the full variable domain is GAGVSQSPSNKVTEKGKDVELRCDPISGHTALYWYRQSLGQGLEFLIYFQGNSAPDKSGLPSDRFSAERTGGSVSTLTIQRTQQEDSAVYLCASSLLLRDSYGYTFGSGTRLTVV.

V and J are TRBV7-2 and TRBJ2-5, with a weak D call TRBD2 (7 bases). Trimming took 2 bases from V and 6 from J, leaving 13 bases between them. This CDR3 is 14 amino acids long. From germline, CDR1 is SGHTA and CDR2 FQGNSA. The DNA of the CDR3 is TGTGCCAGCAGCTTAAAAGGGGGGGCGCAGACCCAGTACTTC. This codes for CASSLKGGAQTQYF.

The CDR3 DNA sequence: TGTGCCAGCAGCCCCCTGTGGGGAGCCAACTACGAGCAGTACTTC. This encodes CASSPLWGANYEQYF. V is TRBV7-2 and J is TRBJ2-7; possible D gene TRBD2, 5 bases. The CDR3 spans 15 residues. V shed 5 bases and J shed 3 bases, with 17 bases lying between them. Germline CDR1 and CDR2: SGHTA and FQGNSA.

This clonotype was seen just once. This rearrangement joins TRBV2 to TRBJ2-5; D uncertain. The DNA end favors TRBJ2-7, so the J call may be wrong. The germline gives CDR1 SNHLY, CDR2 FYNNEI. The CDR3 runs 14 residues. CDR3 loop: CASSSTHWTGEQYF. The DNA for the CDR3 is TGTGCCAGCAGCAGCACACACTGGACGGGCGAGCAGTACTTC.

This clonotype was observed a handful of times. This chain connects TRBV7-2 to TRBJ2-7, with 9 bases lining up with TRBD1. The V gene end was trimmed by 6 bases and the J gene end by 2 bases; junction bases not matched to a gene: 8. The CDR3 sequence is 15 residues long. Germline V lookup: CDR1 SGHTA, CDR2 FQGNSA. The CDR3 loop reads CASSRGRDRAYEQYF. In DNA form, the CDR3 reads TGTGCCAGCAGTCGTGGCCGGGACAGGGCCTACGAGCAGTACTTC.

This clonotype appeared a single time. The chain joins TRBV7-2 to TRBJ1-6, with TRBD1 identical over 9 bases. With V trimmed by 2 bases and J by 6 bases, 5 bases remained unmatched. The CDR3 spans 16 residues. Germline-derived CDR1 and CDR2 are SGHTA and FQGNSA. CDR3 in amino acids: CASSLWGQGTNSPLHF. The CDR3 region has the DNA TGTGCCAGCAGCTTATGGGGACAGGGCACTAATTCACCCCTCCACTTT.

The rearrangement uses TRBV10-3 and TRBJ2-3, with TRBD2 as a possible D gene (5 bases). V dropped 0 bases and J dropped 3 bases, with 10 bases sitting between them. The CDR3 sequence is 15 residues long. Germline values: CDR1 ENHRY, CDR2 SYGVKD. The DNA of the CDR3 is TGTGCCATCAGTGAGTCGGGCGGGCGAACAGATACGCAGTATTTT. Its protein is CAISESGGRTDTQYF.

A few counts support this clonotype. V is TRBV13 and J is TRBJ2-7; D gene unclear. Germline V gene lookup returns CDR1 PRHDT and CDR2 FYEKMQ (reference sequence). V was cut by 4 bases and J by 2 bases, with 6 bases left in between. This CDR3 has 12 amino acids. The CDR3 loop is CASSSYTYEQYF. CDR3 bases: TGTGCCAGCAGCTCCTATACCTACGAGCAGTACTTC.

This sequence joins TRBV29-1 and TRBJ1-4, with a weak D call TRBD1 (5 bases). Germline V CDR1 and CDR2: SQVTM, ANQGSEA. V was shortened by 1 base and J by 0 bases, with 9 bases between the two germline ends. The CDR3 consists of 15 residues. This CDR3 is CSVEVMGATNEKLFF. The CDR3 DNA is TGCAGCGTTGAAGTCATGGGGGCAACTAATGAAAAACTGTTTTTT.

This clonotype has a handful of counts. The V gene is TRBV2, the J gene TRBJ2-2, with unresolved D. CDR3 length: 12 residues. V was shortened by 4 bases and J by 6 bases, with 6 bases between the two germline ends. CDR1 and CDR2 (germline): SNHLY, FYNNEI. Here the CDR3 reads CASSGVPGELFF. DNA of the CDR3: TGTGCCAGCAGTGGAGTGCCCGGGGAGCTGTTTTTT.

The J gene is TRBJ2-5, the V gene TRBV7-9; a weak D match, TRBD2 (6 bases). Between the trimmed V and J ends, which lost 2 bases and 5 bases, there was a span of 21 bases. Germline loops: CDR1 SEHNR, CDR2 FQNEAQ (reference sequence). The CDR3 length is 17 residues. This CDR3 reads CASSLPRFAGPWETQYF. The CDR3, as DNA: TGTGCCAGCAGCTTACCGCGATTCGCGGGGCCCTGGGAGACCCAGTACTTC.

The chain links TRBV7-9 to TRBJ1-2; TRBD1 might be the D (6 bases). The CDR3 runs 16 residues. Germline V gene sequence: CDR1 SEHNR, CDR2 FQNEAQ (reference sequence). Deletions cut 3 bases from V and 7 bases from J, with 21 bases between. In nucleotides, the CDR3 is TGTGCCAGCAGCTTGGAGGGCAACGGAGGGGGATCTGGCTACACCTTC. The encoded protein is CASSLEGNGGGSGYTF.

The chain joins TRBV15 to TRBJ2-3; either TRBD1 or TRBD2 may fit D (5 bases each). With 10 bases removed from V and 4 bases from J, the gap between germline ends came to 12 bases. Looked up from germline, CDR1 is LNHNV and CDR2 is YYDKDF (reference sequence). The CDR3 is 12 residues long. The CDR3, as DNA: TGTGCCATTCGAGGGGAACCAGATACGCAGTATTTT. Its protein is CAIRGEPDTQYF.

This clonotype was picked up a small number of times. This rearrangement joins TRBV4-1 to TRBJ1-1, with 7 bases aligning to TRBD1. CDR3 length: 15 amino acids. In germline, CDR1 is MGHRA, CDR2 YSYEKL. V gave up 2 bases and J gave up 3 bases; unmatched junction bases: 6. The CDR3 nucleotides are TGCGCCAGCAGCCAACTAGGGGGCGCGGACACTGAAGCTTTCTTT. This sequence encodes CASSQLGGADTEAFF.

The V and J genes are TRBV10-3 and TRBJ2-7; D might be TRBD1 or TRBD2, each matching 5 bases. V was cut by 10 bases and J by 0 bases, with 16 bases left in between. CDR1 ENHRY and CDR2 SYGVKD come from the germline V gene. This CDR3 contains 14 residues. Written as DNA, the CDR3 is TGTGCCAGCAGCCCATGGGGGTACTCCTACGAGCAGTACTTC. Translating gives CASSPWGYSYEQYF.

This clonotype was recorded a few times. The rearrangement uses TRBV7-8 and TRBJ1-2, with 7 positions matching TRBD1. Germline values: CDR1 SGHVS, CDR2 FQNEAQ. V lost 5 bases to trimming and J lost 4 bases; unmatched junction nucleotides: 13. The CDR3 totals 16 residues. CDR3 sequence: CASSQPDRAVGYGYTF. CDR3 in DNA: TGTGCCAGCAGCCAACCCGACAGGGCGGTCGGCTATGGCTACACCTTC.

J is TRBJ1-3 and V is TRBV10-3; D unresolved. This CDR3 comprises 14 residues. Germline-derived CDR1 and CDR2 are ENHRY and SYGVKD. The V end was cut by 4 bases, the J end by 0 bases, with 7 bases between. The chain's CDR3 is CAISGTDSGNTIYF. DNA for the CDR3: TGTGCCATCAGTGGGACTGACTCTGGAAACACCATATATTTT.

In this sample, this clonotype turned up many times. The chain combines TRBV7-2 with TRBJ2-7; D may be TRBD2 (5 bases). With 5 bases removed from V and 2 bases from J, the gap between germline ends came to 13 bases. The V gene's germline CDR1 is SGHTA and CDR2 FQGNSA. This CDR3 has 14 amino acids. The CDR3 spells CASSQRSSTYEQYF. The CDR3 coding sequence is TGTGCCAGCAGCCAGCGGTCGAGCACCTACGAGCAGTACTTC.

This clonotype was detected a few times. This rearrangement joins TRBV29-1 to TRBJ1-6, with D uncertain. V shed 6 bases and J shed 0 bases, with 6 bases lying between them. In germline, CDR1 is SQVTM, CDR2 ANQGSEA. The CDR3 consists of 13 residues. The CDR3 sequence is CSVGSSYNSPLHF. In nucleotides, the CDR3 is TGCAGCGTCGGAAGCTCCTATAATTCACCCCTCCACTTT.